These 7 T cell receptor beta chains came from one sample sequenced in a study of shared T cell receptors in the human thymus. TCRdb keeps only in-frame clones here, not all; method: immunoSEQ multiplex PCR. The sample carries 500,000 to 850,000 clones, about 87% recorded once. This sample was also put to use in a study of human thymus T cells.

The sample taken for sequencing was thymocytes. These receptors all come from a boy younger than two with a congenital heart defect.

The CDR3 coding sequence is TGTGCCAGCAGTGAAGGACAGGGGGCTTTGAACACTGAAGCTTTCTTT. Amino acids: CASSEGQGALNTEAFF. V is TRBV6-1 and J is TRBJ1-1; TRBD1 matches 10 bases. Germline trimming cut 1 base from V and 0 bases from J; bases unmatched to any gene: 2. The germline CDR1 and CDR2 sequences are MNHNS and SASEGT. The CDR3 length is 16 residues.

The CDR3 DNA sequence: TGTGCCAGCAGCTTGGTGACAATAACTAATGAAAAACTGTTTTTT. Protein sequence: CASSLVTITNEKLFF. The chain joins TRBV5-8 to TRBJ1-4; D gene unclear. V shed 0 bases and J shed 1 base, with 7 bases lying between them. Germline V gives CDR1 SGHTS, CDR2 YDEGEE. CDR3 length: 15 residues.

This clone was observed a few times. The chain uses TRBV7-2 and TRBJ2-3; 16 bases fit TRBD2. This CDR3 comprises 17 residues. J gave up 2 bases and V 5 bases, and 4 bases lay outside the gene matches. Germline CDR1 and CDR2: SGHTA and FQGNSA. The CDR3 region has the DNA TGTGCCAGCAGCGCGGGACTAGCGGGGGGGACCACAGATACGCAGTATTTT. Translation gives CASSAGLAGGTTDTQYF.

The rearrangement uses TRBV11-3 and TRBJ2-5, with 8 nucleotides matching TRBD1. V lost 3 bases to trimming and J lost 5 bases; unmatched junction nucleotides: 11. The CDR3 length is 16 residues. The germline gives CDR1 SGHNT, CDR2 YENEEA. The DNA for the CDR3 is TGTGCCAGCAGCTTTGGGGCCAGGGGGCGCGCTGAGACCCAGTACTTC. This translates into CASSFGARGRAETQYF.

The chain couples TRBV7-3 to TRBJ1-6; 9 nucleotides align to TRBD1. With V trimmed by 5 bases and J by 8 bases, 4 bases remained unmatched. Per germline, CDR1 SGHTA and CDR2 FQGTGA. The CDR3 has 14 amino acids. This CDR3 reads CASSLGQGHSPLHF. The CDR3, as DNA: TGTGCCAGCAGCCTGGGACAGGGACATTCACCCCTCCACTTT.

The gene calls are TRBV18 and TRBJ1-1, with 7 bases that match TRBD1. Germline CDR1 reads KGHSH; CDR2 reads LQKENI. This CDR3 has 16 residues. The V gene end was trimmed by 6 bases and the J gene end by 1 base; junction bases not matched to a gene: 11. DNA for the CDR3: TGTGCCAGCTCTACCAGGGGGAACCCGCCGAACACTGAAGCTTTCTTT. Translation: CASSTRGNPPNTEAFF.

V gene TRBV9 combines with J gene TRBJ2-5; 9 nucleotides agree with TRBD2. The CDR3 spans 18 residues. The J segment lost 5 bases and the V segment lost 1 base, leaving 15 bases of the junction unmatched. The germline gives CDR1 SGDLS, CDR2 YYNGEE. In DNA form, the CDR3 reads TGTGCCAGCAGCGTATCCGGGGGTAGCGGGAGAGGGCGGGAGACCCAGTACTTC. Translation: CASSVSGGSGRGRETQYF.